The TCR beta chain under discussion was sequenced for a study of cytomegalovirus exposure and HLA in healthy donors. This clone has more than one count but fewer than ten. Measured with immunoSEQ multiplex PCR; TCRdb has only the in-frame clones, and not every one. The sample lists a few hundred thousand clones; roughly 88% were seen once. With 6 bases removed from V and 1 base from J, the gap between germline ends came to 10 bases. The CDR3 is made up of 13 amino acids. CDR1 is SNHLY and CDR2 is FYNNEI in the germline V gene. The source material was PBMCs. This clonotype was obtained from a woman aged 30 to 39 in good health and CMV-seronegative. The rearrangement uses TRBV2 and TRBJ2-7; no clear D. CDR3 region: CASRLDGSYEQYF. As DNA, the CDR3 is TGTGCCAGCAGACTGGACGGGTCCTACGAGCAGTACTTC.